The 19 T cell receptor beta chains in this list originate from one sample, sequenced in a study of T-cell reconstitution after alpha-beta-depleted transplantation in children. Library preparation (for TCRbeta) was performed with unique molecular identifiers. One entry per CDR3 protein results from TCRdb running MiXCR on the PCR reads. The sample lists about a million distinct CDR3 sequences; roughly 31% were seen once. The source material was PBMCs, mostly from graft donor cells, sampled 360 days after TCRalphabeta/CD19-depleted stem cell transplant. The receptors come from a boy under three years old who had a stem cell transplant for SCID, so the T cells may come from the graft donor.

In its sample, this clonotype was seen many times. The chain's CDR3 is CSVQDRGRADTQYF. CDR3 bases: TGCAGCGTCCAAGACAGGGGGAGGGCAGATACGCAGTATTTT. The chain recombines TRBV29-1 with TRBJ2-3; TRBD1 matches at 9 bases. Losses at the gene ends were 6 bases for V and 4 bases for J; bases not matched to a gene: 8. The CDR3 is 14 amino acids. Per the germline V gene, CDR1 is SQVTM and CDR2 is ANQGSEA.

V gene TRBV12-3 or TRBV12-4 combines with J gene TRBJ2-5; D not resolved. Deletions cut 6 bases from V and 5 bases from J, with 10 bases between. This CDR3 contains 12 residues. Written as DNA, the CDR3 is TGTGCCAGCAGCGTCCTGAGGGAGACCCAGTACTTC. As protein: CASSVLRETQYF.

In its sample, this clonotype was seen a few times. This chain links TRBV29-1 with TRBJ1-3; TRBD1 agrees at 9 bases. The CDR3 is 15 amino acids. The germline CDR1 and CDR2 sequences are SQVTM and ANQGSEA. Trimming removed 7 bases from V and 1 base from J; junction bases left unmatched: 8. CDR3 amino acids: CSAGTGGSSGNTIYF. The CDR3 nucleotides read TGCAGCGCCGGCACAGGGGGCTCTTCTGGAAACACCATATATTTT.

This rearrangement joins TRBV5-1 to TRBJ2-7; 7 nucleotides align to TRBD1. The CDR3 consists of 19 residues. The V gene's germline CDR1 is SGHRS and CDR2 YFSETQ. V lost 1 base, J lost 1 base, and 17 bases stayed unmatched. CDR3 coding DNA: TGCGCCAGCAGCTTGACCCTCGGGCTGACAGGGAAGGGGTCCTACGAGCAGTACTTC. Translation gives CASSLTLGLTGKGSYEQYF.

This clonotype came up a few times. The chain is built from TRBV10-3 and TRBJ2-7, with 8 positions matching TRBD2. Trimming took 6 bases from V and 6 from J; bases not matched to a gene: 4. The CDR3 spans 12 residues. The germline CDR1 and CDR2 sequences are ENHRY and SYGVKD. The DNA for the CDR3 is TGTGCCATCAGCGGGGGGGCCTCCGAGCAGTACTTC. It codes for CAISGGASEQYF.

This rearrangement joins TRBV4-1 to TRBJ1-1; TRBD1 matches at 9 bases. The V gene end was trimmed by 4 bases and the J gene end by 7 bases; junction bases not matched to a gene: 10. The germline CDR1 and CDR2 sequences are MGHRA and YSYEKL. There are 15 residues in the CDR3. CDR3: CASSRAGQGSHEAFF. The CDR3 nucleotides read TGCGCCAGCAGCCGAGCGGGACAGGGTTCCCATGAAGCTTTCTTT.

Written as DNA, the CDR3 is TGTGCCAGCAGGGTGACTAGCCTTACCTATTCCTACAATGAGCAGTTCTTC. Its protein product is CASRVTSLTYSYNEQFF. The chain has TRBV27 and TRBJ2-1, with 7 nucleotides matching TRBD2. This CDR3 is built from 17 residues. Germline lookup yields CDR1 MNHEY and CDR2 SMNVEV (reference sequence). With 6 bases clipped from V and 1 base from J, the junction kept 12 bases outside the gene matches.

Only one count was recorded for this clonotype. CDR3 nucleotide sequence: TGCAGTGCCCCGGCCCGAGAGACCCAGTACTTC. Translating it yields CSAPARETQYF. The rearrangement uses TRBV20-1 and TRBJ2-5; D is uncertain. V dropped 6 bases and J dropped 4 bases, with 9 bases sitting between them. The germline V gene has CDR1 DFQATT and CDR2 SNEGSKA (reference sequence). This CDR3 has 11 residues.

This clonotype was observed a handful of times. The chain carries TRBV2 and TRBJ2-5, with D possibly matching TRBD1 (6 bases). This CDR3 has 12 residues. Trimming removed 8 bases from V and 5 bases from J, with 12 bases in between. Germline V gene lookup returns CDR1 SNHLY and CDR2 FYNNEI. DNA for the CDR3: TGTGCCAGCTTCAGGGGTAGGGAGACCCAGTACTTC. This translates into CASFRGRETQYF.

This clonotype was seen at least ten times. The CDR3 sequence: CSAEPSAGREQYF. CDR3 nucleotide sequence: TGCAGTGCTGAGCCTAGCGCGGGTCGAGAGCAGTACTTC. The J gene is TRBJ2-7, the V gene TRBV20-1; the D gene is possibly TRBD2 (6 bases). Looked up from germline, CDR1 is DFQATT and CDR2 is SNEGSKA (reference sequence). The CDR3 has 13 residues. V lost 5 bases and J lost 7, with 18 bases in between.

This clonotype occurred many times. CDR3 coding DNA: TGTGCCAGCAGTTGGGGGCCCTCCTACGAGCAGTACTTC. Residues: CASSWGPSYEQYF. The rearrangement uses TRBV27 and TRBJ2-7; possible D gene TRBD1, 6 bases. Germline CDR1 is MNHEY and CDR2 is SMNVEV (reference sequence). Trimming pared 4 bases from V and 0 bases from J, leaving 7 bases between. This CDR3 region has 13 residues.

This clonotype has only a few counts. The chain uses TRBV28 and TRBJ2-7; TRBD2 is a possible D gene (6 bases). The CDR3 is 15 amino acids. The germline V gene has CDR1 MDHEN and CDR2 SYDVKM. V gave up 5 bases and J gave up 2 bases, with 16 bases separating them. CDR3 nucleotide sequence: TGTGCCAGCAGTCCCGGGACTGCTCGGCCCTACGAGCAGTACTTC. Translated: CASSPGTARPYEQYF. Full variable domain (outside the CDR3, taken from reference TRBV28 and TRBJ2-7): DVKVTQSSRYLVKRTGEKVFLECVQDMDHENMFWYRQDPGLGLRLIYFSYDVKMKEKGDIPEGYSVSREKKERFSLILESASTNQTSMYLCASSPGTARPYEQYFGPGTRLTVT.

This clonotype was counted a single time. This chain links TRBV9 with TRBJ2-5; 7 bases fit TRBD2. CDR3 size: 14 residues. With V trimmed by 0 bases and J by 3 bases, 2 bases remained unmatched. Germline-derived CDR1 and CDR2 are SGDLS and YYNGEE. The CDR3 DNA reads TGTGCCAGCAGCGTAGCGGGGAGGGAAGAGACCCAGTACTTC. Its protein is CASSVAGREETQYF. The full variable domain, its missing parts supplied by reference TRBV9 and TRBJ2-5, is DSGVTQTPKHLITATGQRVTLRCSPRSGDLSVYWYQQSLDQGLQFLIQYYNGEERAKGNILERFSAQQFPDLHSELNLSSLELGDSALYFCASSVAGREETQYFGPGTRLLVL.

The CDR3, as DNA: TGTGCCAGCAGTACTGTCGGTGTGTACAATGAGCAGTTCTTC. This encodes CASSTVGVYNEQFF. The V and J genes are TRBV5-6 and TRBJ2-1; D remains unclear. Germline values: CDR1 SGHDT, CDR2 YYEEEE. The CDR3 is 14 residues long. V was cut by 5 bases and J by 4 bases, with 13 bases left in between.

This clonotype was observed many times. The V and J genes are TRBV29-1 and TRBJ2-1; maybe TRBD2 (6 bases). The length of the CDR3 is 14 residues. Germline CDR1 and CDR2: SQVTM and ANQGSEA. CDR3: CTYLRGDWDNEQFF. CDR3 coding DNA: TGCACCTACCTTCGAGGGGACTGGGACAATGAGCAGTTCTTC.

The chain carries TRBV29-1 and TRBJ1-3, with D perhaps TRBD1 (5 bases). Trimming shortened V by 4 bases and J by 0 bases, and 10 bases separated the two germline ends. The germline V gene encodes CDR1 SQVTM and CDR2 ANQGSEA. The CDR3 has 14 residues. This CDR3 is CSVGEGPSGNTIYF. CDR3 coding DNA: TGCAGCGTTGGGGAGGGGCCCTCTGGAAACACCATATATTTT.

The gene calls are TRBV20-1 and TRBJ2-3; D ambiguous. CDR3 length equals 14 residues. V was cut by 6 bases and J by 1 base, with 14 bases left in between. Germline CDR1 is DFQATT and CDR2 is SNEGSKA (reference sequence). The CDR3 nucleotides are TGCAGTGCGGTGTTCGGCGGACGCACAGATACGCAGTATTTT. Encoded protein: CSAVFGGRTDTQYF.

The rearrangement uses TRBV9 and TRBJ2-1; 14 nucleotides line up with TRBD2. Germline loops: CDR1 SGDLS, CDR2 YYNGEE. The CDR3 runs 15 residues. Germline trimming cut 3 bases from V and 8 bases from J; bases unmatched to any gene: 4. CDR3 sequence reads: CASSATSGGAHEQFF. The DNA of the CDR3 is TGTGCCAGCAGCGCGACTAGCGGGGGGGCACATGAGCAGTTCTTC.

This chain uses TRBV5-1 with TRBJ2-1; TRBD1 is a possible D gene (5 bases). The CDR3 covers 15 residues. Germline CDR1 SGHRS, CDR2 YFSETQ. Trimming took 4 bases from V and 0 from J, leaving 11 bases between them. The CDR3 spells CASSRRGYSYNEQFF. The CDR3 DNA reads as TGCGCCAGCAGCCGAAGGGGCTACTCCTACAATGAGCAGTTCTTC.